The 3 T cell receptor beta chains given below trace back to one sample, sequenced in a study of cytomegalovirus exposure and HLA in healthy donors. Sequenced by immunoSEQ multiplex PCR; TCRdb stores in-frame clones only, minus some. The data show about 88,000 clones, almost 85% seen once. The source material was PBMCs. The receptors stem from a woman between 18 and 29 years old in good health and CMV-seropositive.

The V call is TRBV18, the J call TRBJ1-6, with no clear D. The CDR3 contains 14 residues. The germline V gene encodes CDR1 KGHSH and CDR2 LQKENI. Trimming pared 2 bases from V and 9 bases from J, leaving 11 bases between. The CDR3 protein is CASSPFRSGSPLHF. Here the CDR3 DNA reads TGTGCCAGCTCACCATTTCGGTCGGGTTCACCCCTCCACTTT. Combining the CDR3 with reference TRBV18 and TRBJ1-6 gives the whole variable domain NAGVMQNPRHLVRRRGQEARLRCSPMKGHSHVYWYRQLPEEGLKFMVYLQKENIIDESGMPKERFSAEFPKEGPSILRIQQVVRGDSAAYFCASSPFRSGSPLHFGNGTRLTVT.

J is TRBJ2-7 and V is TRBV12-1; the table gives TRBD2 as D, unverified against the DNA. TRBV12-1 represents a pseudogene. This CDR3 is built from 15 residues. The CDR3 sequence: CASSLSTSGFYEQYF. In DNA form, the CDR3 reads TGTGCCAGCAGCTTGAGTACTAGCGGGTTCTACGAGCAGTACTTC.

The J gene is TRBJ1-1, the V gene TRBV11-3; 7 positions agree with TRBD1. J gave up 7 bases and V 5 bases, and 7 bases lay outside the gene matches. Germline CDR1 reads SGHNT; CDR2 reads YENEEA. CDR3 length: 13 amino acids. The CDR3 DNA is TGTGCCAGCAGCCAACAACGGGACAGTGAAGCTTTCTTT. Its translation: CASSQQRDSEAFF. Full variable domain (outside the CDR3, taken from reference TRBV11-3 and TRBJ1-1): EAGVVQSPRYKIIEKKQPVAFWCNPISGHNTLYWYLQNLGQGPELLIRYENEEAVDDSQLPKDRFSAERLKGVDSTLKIQPAELGDSAVYLCASSQQRDSEAFFGQGTRLTVV.